A single sample is the source of the 4 T cell receptor beta chains below, sequenced in a study of T cells after somatic rescue of genetic block (dated by TCRdb to the early 2020s). Library prep was done by the immunoSEQ multiplex PCR assay. Held by TCRdb, this immuneACCESS table contains in-frame sequences only and omits some clones. Under half of the omission traces to an unresolved V gene where checked; the cause of the rest is unknown. The sample table lists more than 70,000 clones, about 87% of them with a count of one. Around 1.5% of the sample is in the top ten clones. Source material: peripheral blood mononuclear cells (PBMCs). These receptors originate from a woman between 18 and 29 years old.

The chain uses TRBV18 and TRBJ2-7; 8 nucleotides match TRBD1. The CDR3 loop spans 14 amino acids. The V gene end was trimmed by 1 base and the J gene end by 6 bases; junction bases not matched to a gene: 5. Germline CDR1 KGHSH, CDR2 LQKENI. For the CDR3, the DNA is TGTGCCAGCTCACCACGACAGGGGACGGGCGAGCAGTACTTC. This translates into CASSPRQGTGEQYF.

The chain carries TRBV5-1 and TRBJ1-1; no clear D. Germline assignment: CDR1 SGHRS and CDR2 YFSETQ. V gave up 2 bases and J gave up 1 base, with 12 bases separating them. CDR3 size: 15 residues. CDR3 region: CASSFNSRPNTEAFF. The CDR3 DNA reads TGCGCCAGCAGCTTTAATTCCAGGCCGAACACTGAAGCTTTCTTT.

This chain links TRBV7-9 with TRBJ1-1; 7 bases agree with TRBD1. V dropped 0 bases and J dropped 10; count of bases not matched to a gene: 5. This CDR3 spans 13 amino acids. The V gene's germline CDR1 is SEHNR and CDR2 FQNEAQ (reference sequence). This CDR3 reads CASSLADRTGAFF. The CDR3 DNA reads as TGTGCCAGCAGCTTAGCGGACAGGACCGGAGCTTTCTTT.

This clone has just one count. The chain employs TRBV7-9 and TRBJ2-7; 11 bases fit TRBD2. This CDR3 comprises 18 residues. V was clipped by 1 base and J by 3 bases; unmatched bases: 11. Germline V gene sequence: CDR1 SEHNR, CDR2 FQNEAQ (reference sequence). Here the CDR3 reads CASSLVPVTSGTNYEQYF. The CDR3 DNA is TGTGCCAGCAGCTTAGTCCCCGTGACTAGCGGGACCAACTACGAGCAGTACTTC.